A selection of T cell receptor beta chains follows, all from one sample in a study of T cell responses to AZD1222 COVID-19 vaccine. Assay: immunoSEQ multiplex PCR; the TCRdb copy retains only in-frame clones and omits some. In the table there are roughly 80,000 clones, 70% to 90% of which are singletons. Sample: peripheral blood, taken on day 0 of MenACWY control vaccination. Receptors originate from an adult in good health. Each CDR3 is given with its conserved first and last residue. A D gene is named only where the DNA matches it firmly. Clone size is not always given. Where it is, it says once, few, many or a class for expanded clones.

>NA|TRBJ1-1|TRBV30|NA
CAWSLWSGREAFF
TGTGCCTGGAGTTTATGGAGCGGCAGAGAAGCTTTCTTT
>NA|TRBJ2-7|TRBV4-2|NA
CASSQVRGGYEQYF
TGTGCCAGCAGCCAAGTGAGGGGGGGCTACGAGCAGTACTTC
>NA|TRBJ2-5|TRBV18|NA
CASSRADEETQYF
TGTGCCAGCTCCCGGGCGGATGAAGAGACCCAGTACTTC
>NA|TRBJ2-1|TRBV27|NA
CASSLVPYNEQFF
TGTGCCAGCAGTTTAGTTCCATACAATGAGCAGTTCTTC
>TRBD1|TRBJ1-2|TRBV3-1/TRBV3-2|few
CAGRTGEGGYTF
TGTGCCGGCAGGACAGGGGAAGGCGGCTACACCTTC
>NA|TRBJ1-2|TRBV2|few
CASSPFTGREGYTF
TGTGCCAGCAGTCCATTCACAGGGAGGGAAGGCTACACCTTC
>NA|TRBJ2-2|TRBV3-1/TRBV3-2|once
CASSSGTRNTGELFF
TGTGCCAGCAGCTCCGGGACACGGAACACCGGGGAGCTGTTTTTT
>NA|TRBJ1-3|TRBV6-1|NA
CASSEALQTSGNTIYF
TGTGCCAGCAGTGAAGCGCTCCAGACCTCTGGAAACACCATATATTTT
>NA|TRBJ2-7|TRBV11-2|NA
CASATAVGARNEQYF
TGTGCCAGCGCCACCGCGGTCGGGGCGAGGAACGAGCAGTACTTC
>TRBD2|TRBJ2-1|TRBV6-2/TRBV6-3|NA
CASSYTSGGTHNEQFF
TGTGCCAGCAGTTACACTAGCGGGGGAACCCACAATGAGCAGTTCTTC
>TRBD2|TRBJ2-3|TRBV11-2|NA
CASSLTSGDTDTQYF
TGTGCCAGCAGTTTGACTAGCGGGGACACAGATACGCAGTATTTT
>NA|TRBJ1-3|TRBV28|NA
CASSFPLNEENTIYF
TGTGCCAGCAGTTTCCCTCTTAATGAGGAAAACACCATATATTTT
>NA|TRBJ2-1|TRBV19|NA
CASSILDSRSSYNEQFF
TGTGCCAGTAGTATTCTGGACAGCCGAAGCTCCTACAATGAGCAGTTCTTC
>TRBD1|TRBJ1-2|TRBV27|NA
CASSPGTGSIYDGYTF
TGTGCCAGCAGTCCAGGGACAGGGTCAATCTACGATGGCTACACCTTC
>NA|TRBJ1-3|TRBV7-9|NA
CASSPQGAGNTIYF
TGTGCCAGCAGCCCACAGGGAGCTGGAAACACCATATATTTT
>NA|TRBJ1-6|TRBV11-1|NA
CASSLVGSSYNSPLHF
TGTGCCAGCAGCTTAGTTGGGAGCTCCTATAATTCACCCCTCCACTTT
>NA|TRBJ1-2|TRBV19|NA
CASSIGTAYGYTF
TGTGCCAGTAGTATAGGGACGGCCTATGGCTACACCTTC
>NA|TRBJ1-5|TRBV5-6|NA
CASGLGWGAQPQHF
TGTGCCAGCGGACTGGGTTGGGGGGCGCAGCCCCAGCATTTT
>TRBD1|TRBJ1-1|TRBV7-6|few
CASSLARTGEDTEAFF
TGTGCCAGCAGCTTAGCCCGGACAGGGGAGGACACTGAAGCTTTCTTT
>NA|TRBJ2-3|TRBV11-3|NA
CASSLRDTQYF
TGTGCCAGCAGCTTGAGGGATACGCAGTATTTT
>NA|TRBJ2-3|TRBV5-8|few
CASGPGRTDTQYF
TGTGCCAGCGGGCCAGGCCGCACAGATACGCAGTATTTT
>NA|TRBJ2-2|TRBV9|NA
CASSVVGGNTGELFF
TGTGCCAGCAGCGTAGTGGGGGGAAACACCGGGGAGCTGTTTTTT
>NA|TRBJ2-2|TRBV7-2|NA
CASSASWGTGELFF
TGTGCCAGCAGCGCTAGTTGGGGGACCGGGGAGCTGTTTTTT
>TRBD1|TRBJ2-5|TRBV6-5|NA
CASSNQGVVQTQYF
TGTGCCAGCAGTAACCAGGGGGTCGTGCAGACCCAGTACTTC
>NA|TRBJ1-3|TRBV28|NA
CASSLFVSGNTIYF
TGTGCCAGCAGTTTGTTTGTCTCTGGAAACACCATATATTTT
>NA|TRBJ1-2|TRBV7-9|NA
CASSSTANYGYTF
TGTGCCAGCAGCTCCACAGCGAACTATGGCTACACCTTC
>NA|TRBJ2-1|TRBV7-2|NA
CASSPIAPGINNEQFF
TGTGCCAGCAGCCCAATTGCACCGGGAATCAACAATGAGCAGTTCTTC
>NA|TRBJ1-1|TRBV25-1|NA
CASSVSGQNTEAFF
TGTGCCAGCAGTGTTTCAGGGCAGAACACTGAAGCTTTCTTT
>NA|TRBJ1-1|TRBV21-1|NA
CASSKIRVRGTEAFF
TGTGCCAGCAGCAAAATCAGGGTGCGGGGCACTGAAGCTTTCTTT
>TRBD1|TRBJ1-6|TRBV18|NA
CASSPRQGARSYNSPLHF
TGTGCCAGCTCACCAAGACAGGGGGCTAGGTCCTATAATTCACCCCTCCACTTT
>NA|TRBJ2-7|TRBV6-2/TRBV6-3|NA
CASSYGGVLPEQYF
TGTGCCAGCAGTTACGGAGGGGTCCTACCGGAGCAGTACTTC
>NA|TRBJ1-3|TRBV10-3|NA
CAISESLGKAGNTIYF
TGTGCCATCAGTGAGTCGCTGGGGAAGGCTGGAAACACCATATATTTT
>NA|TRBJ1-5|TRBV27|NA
CASSLSGGWGTGNQPQHF
TGTGCCAGCAGTTTATCGGGGGGATGGGGCACCGGCAATCAGCCCCAGCATTTT
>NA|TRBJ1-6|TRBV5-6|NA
CASSLLSSYNSPLHF
TGTGCCAGCAGCTTGCTCAGCTCCTATAATTCACCCCTCCACTTT
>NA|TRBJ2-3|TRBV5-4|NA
CASSLGYSTDTQYF
TGTGCCAGCAGCTTGGGATATAGCACAGATACGCAGTATTTT
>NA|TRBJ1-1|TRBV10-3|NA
CAISDMANTEAFF
TGTGCCATCAGTGATATGGCGAACACTGAAGCTTTCTTT
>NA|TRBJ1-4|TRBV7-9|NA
CASSPRGGRDEKLFF
TGTGCCAGCAGCCCCCGGGGAGGGCGTGATGAAAAACTGTTTTTT
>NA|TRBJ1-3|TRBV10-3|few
CAISDLGRSGNTIYF
TGTGCCATCAGTGATCTGGGGAGGTCTGGAAACACCATATATTTT
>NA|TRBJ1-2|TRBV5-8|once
CASSLPASSGYTF
TGTGCCAGCAGCTTGCCCGCATCTTCAGGCTACACCTTC
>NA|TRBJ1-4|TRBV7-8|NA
CASTSELGFGEKLFF
TGTGCCAGCACCTCAGAGCTAGGGTTTGGTGAAAAACTGTTTTTT
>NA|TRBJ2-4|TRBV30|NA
CAWSVARGDIQYF
TGTGCCTGGAGTGTAGCCAGGGGGGACATTCAGTACTTC
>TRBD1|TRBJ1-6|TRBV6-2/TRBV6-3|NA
CASSFGQGGSSYNSPLHF
TGTGCCAGCAGTTTCGGACAGGGGGGATCCTCCTATAATTCACCCCTCCACTTT
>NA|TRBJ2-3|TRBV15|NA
CATSRTGATDTQYF
TGTGCCACCAGCAGAACGGGGGCCACAGATACGCAGTATTTT
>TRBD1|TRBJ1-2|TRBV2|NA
CASSEASQGRGYGYTF
TGTGCCAGCAGTGAAGCCTCACAGGGGCGGGGGTATGGCTACACCTTC